This TCR beta chain was sequenced in a study of T cell changes during pregnancy in multiple sclerosis. Produced via immunoSEQ multiplex PCR; TCRdb's table is partial and in-frame only. The profile shows around 44,000 clones, roughly 90% of them singletons. Between the trimmed V and J ends, which lost 6 bases and 2 bases, there was a span of 17 bases. The CDR3 has 15 residues. Germline CDR1 is MNHNS and CDR2 is SASEGT. The V and J genes are TRBV6-1 and TRBJ2-7; tentatively, D is TRBD1 (5 bases). The clonotype originates from a female donor with multiple sclerosis, enrolled in a pregnancy study. The sample here was CD4+ T cells from peripheral blood mononuclear cells, taken in the second trimester of pregnancy. CDR3 nucleotide sequence: TGTGCCAGCAGCCCTAAGGTAATAGGGGCCTACGAGCAGTACTTC. Its protein is CASSPKVIGAYEQYF.